A selection of T cell receptor beta chains follows, all from one sample in a study of shared clonotypes between healthy human individuals. Sequencing used immunoSEQ multiplex PCR; TCRdb keeps in-frame clones, though not all of them. The repertoire consists of some 2,000,000 clones, with over 85% occurring once and the leading ten covering around 0.13%. Sequenced material: naive CD4+ T cells sorted from blood. All receptors come from a man aged 18 to 30 in good health. The CDR3 runs from the conserved cysteine through the conserved F or W. A D gene is named only where the DNA matches it firmly. For some rows the clone size is stated as once, few or many, or as a class when expanded; others skip it.

D gene: TRBD2
J gene: TRBJ2-1
V gene: TRBV30
clone size: -
CDR3 length: 14
CDR3 DNA: TGTGCCTGGAGTCACGGACTAGATGTCGGGAAGCAGTTCTTC
CDR3 protein: CAWSHGLDVGKQFF

D gene: -
J gene: TRBJ1-6
V gene: TRBV30
clone size: -
CDR3 length: 16
CDR3 DNA: TGTGCCTGGAGTCCTCGACGGGGGGGTTGGGATTCACCCCTCCACTTT
CDR3 protein: CAWSPRRGGWDSPLHF

D gene: TRBD1
J gene: TRBJ1-3
V gene: TRBV5-4
clone size: -
CDR3 length: 16
CDR3 DNA: TGTGCCAGCAGCTTGGAGGGGGCGCTTCCTGGAAACACCATATATTTT
CDR3 protein: CASSLEGALPGNTIYF

D gene: TRBD2
J gene: TRBJ2-2
V gene: TRBV7-2
clone size: -
CDR3 length: 15
CDR3 DNA: TGTGCCAGCAGCTTCATAGCGGGACCCACCGGGGAGCTGTTTTTT
CDR3 protein: CASSFIAGPTGELFF

D gene: TRBD1
J gene: TRBJ1-6
V gene: TRBV7-8
clone size: -
CDR3 length: 19
CDR3 DNA: TGTGCCAGCAGCTTAGGGGCAACAGGGGGCGTCACCTATAATTCACCCCTCCACTTT
CDR3 protein: CASSLGATGGVTYNSPLHF

D gene: -
J gene: TRBJ1-2
V gene: TRBV30
clone size: -
CDR3 length: 12
CDR3 DNA: TGTGCCTGGAGTGTTTCGGGCTATGGCTACACCTTC
CDR3 protein: CAWSVSGYGYTF

D gene: -
J gene: TRBJ2-3
V gene: TRBV4-3
clone size: -
CDR3 length: 16
CDR3 DNA: TGCGCCAGCAGCCAAGGTCCAACGGGAAACGCAGATACGCAGTATTTT
CDR3 protein: CASSQGPTGNADTQYF

D gene: -
J gene: TRBJ1-5
V gene: TRBV6-1
clone size: once
CDR3 length: 14
CDR3 DNA: TGTGCCAGCAGTGGGCCGGGGGCCTATCAGCCCCAGCATTTT
CDR3 protein: CASSGPGAYQPQHF

D gene: -
J gene: TRBJ2-1
V gene: TRBV19
clone size: -
CDR3 length: 11
CDR3 DNA: TGTGCCAGTAGTATCTTAACAGAGCAGTTCTTC
CDR3 protein: CASSILTEQFF

D gene: TRBD1
J gene: TRBJ1-5
V gene: TRBV18
clone size: -
CDR3 length: 16
CDR3 DNA: TGTGCCAGCTCACCACTCGGACAGGGGGGCAATCAGCCCCAGCATTTT
CDR3 protein: CASSPLGQGGNQPQHF